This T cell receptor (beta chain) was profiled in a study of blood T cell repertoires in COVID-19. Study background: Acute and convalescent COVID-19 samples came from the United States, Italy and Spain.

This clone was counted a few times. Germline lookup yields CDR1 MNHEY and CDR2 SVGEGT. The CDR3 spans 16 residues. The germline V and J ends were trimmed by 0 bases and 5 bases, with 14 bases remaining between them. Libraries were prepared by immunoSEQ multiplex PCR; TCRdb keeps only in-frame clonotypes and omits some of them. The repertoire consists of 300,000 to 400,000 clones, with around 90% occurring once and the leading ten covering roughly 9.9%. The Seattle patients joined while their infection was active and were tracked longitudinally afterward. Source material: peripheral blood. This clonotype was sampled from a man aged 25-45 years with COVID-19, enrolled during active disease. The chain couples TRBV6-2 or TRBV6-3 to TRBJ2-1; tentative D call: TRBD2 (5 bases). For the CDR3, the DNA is TGTGCCAGCAGTTACTCGACTCAGCGGAGAAACAATGAGCAGTTCTTC. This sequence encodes CASSYSTQRRNNEQFF.